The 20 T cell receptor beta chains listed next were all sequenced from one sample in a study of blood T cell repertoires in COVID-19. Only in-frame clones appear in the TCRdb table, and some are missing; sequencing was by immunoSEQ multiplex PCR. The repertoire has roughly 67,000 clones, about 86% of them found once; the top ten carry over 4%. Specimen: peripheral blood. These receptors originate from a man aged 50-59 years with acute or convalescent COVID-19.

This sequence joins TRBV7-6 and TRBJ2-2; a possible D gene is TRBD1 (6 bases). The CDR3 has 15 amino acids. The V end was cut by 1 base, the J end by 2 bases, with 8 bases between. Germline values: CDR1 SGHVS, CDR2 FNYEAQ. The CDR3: CASSLGTANTGELFF. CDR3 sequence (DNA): TGTGCCAGCAGCTTAGGGACAGCCAACACCGGGGAGCTGTTTTTT.

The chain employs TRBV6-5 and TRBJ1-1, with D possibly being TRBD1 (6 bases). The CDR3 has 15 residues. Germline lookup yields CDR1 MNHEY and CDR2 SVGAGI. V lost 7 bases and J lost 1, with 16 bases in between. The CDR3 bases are TGTGCCAGCAAGCCTGGGAGGGGGGGGAACACTGAAGCTTTCTTT. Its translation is CASKPGRGGNTEAFF.

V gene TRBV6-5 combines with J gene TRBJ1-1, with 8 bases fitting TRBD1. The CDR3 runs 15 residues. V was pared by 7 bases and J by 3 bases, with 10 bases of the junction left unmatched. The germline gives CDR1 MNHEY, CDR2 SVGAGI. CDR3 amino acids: CASTYYQGADTEAFF. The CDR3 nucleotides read TGTGCCAGCACCTATTATCAGGGGGCAGACACTGAAGCTTTCTTT.

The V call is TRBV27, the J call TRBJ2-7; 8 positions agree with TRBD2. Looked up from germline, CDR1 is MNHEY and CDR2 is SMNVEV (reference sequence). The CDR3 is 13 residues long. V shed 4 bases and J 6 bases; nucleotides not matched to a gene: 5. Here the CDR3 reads CASSSLAGGEQYF. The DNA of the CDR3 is TGTGCCAGCAGTTCCCTCGCGGGGGGCGAGCAGTACTTC.

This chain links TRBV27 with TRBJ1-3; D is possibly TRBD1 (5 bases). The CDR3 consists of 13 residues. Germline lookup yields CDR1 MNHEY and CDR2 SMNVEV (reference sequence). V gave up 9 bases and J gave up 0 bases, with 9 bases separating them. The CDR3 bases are TGTGCCAGTCAGGGTTACTCTGGAAACACCATATATTTT. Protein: CASQGYSGNTIYF.

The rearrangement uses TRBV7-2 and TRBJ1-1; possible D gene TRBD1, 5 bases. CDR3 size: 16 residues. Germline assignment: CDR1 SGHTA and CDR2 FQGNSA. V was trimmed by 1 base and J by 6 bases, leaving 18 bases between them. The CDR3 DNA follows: TGTGCCAGCAGCTTAGAGCCCGCGATTCCGGGGGCTGAAGCTTTCTTT. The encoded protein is CASSLEPAIPGAEAFF.

The CDR3 nucleotides read TGTGCCAGTAGTAAGGGGACTGTGGGTTACGAGCAGTACTTC. Its translation is CASSKGTVGYEQYF. The chain is built from TRBV19 and TRBJ2-7; possibly TRBD2 for D (6 bases). Germline V gene sequence: CDR1 LNHDA, CDR2 SQIVND (reference sequence). Trimming left V 4 bases short and J 4 bases short, with 14 bases between. CDR3 length equals 14 residues.

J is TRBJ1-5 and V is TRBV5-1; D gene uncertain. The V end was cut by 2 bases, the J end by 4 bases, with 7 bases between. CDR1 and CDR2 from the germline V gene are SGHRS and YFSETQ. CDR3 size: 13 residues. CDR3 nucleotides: TGCGCCAGCAGCTTTGGGGAGAATCAGCCCCAGCATTTT. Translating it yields CASSFGENQPQHF.

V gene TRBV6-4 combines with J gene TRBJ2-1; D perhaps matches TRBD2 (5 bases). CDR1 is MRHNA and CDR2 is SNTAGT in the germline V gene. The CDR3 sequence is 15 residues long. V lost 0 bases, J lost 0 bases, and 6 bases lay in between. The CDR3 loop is CASSDSAGSYNEQFF. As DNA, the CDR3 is TGTGCCAGCAGTGACTCGGCGGGCTCCTACAATGAGCAGTTCTTC.

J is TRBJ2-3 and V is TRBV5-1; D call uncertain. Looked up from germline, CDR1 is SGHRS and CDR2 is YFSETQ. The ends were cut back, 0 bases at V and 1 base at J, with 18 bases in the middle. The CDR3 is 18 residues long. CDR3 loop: CASSLGDTGRLGTDTQYF. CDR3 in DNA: TGCGCCAGCAGCTTGGGTGACACCGGTCGGTTGGGCACAGATACGCAGTATTTT.

CDR3 nucleotide sequence: TGTGCCAGCAGTGATAGCGGGGGCATCACAGATACGCAGTATTTT. This codes for CASSDSGGITDTQYF. The rearrangement links TRBV6-2 or TRBV6-3 to TRBJ2-3; 9 bases map to TRBD2. The CDR3 contains 15 residues. Germline values: CDR1 MNHEY, CDR2 SVGEGT. The trim removed 5 bases at V and 2 bases at J, leaving 5 bases unmatched.

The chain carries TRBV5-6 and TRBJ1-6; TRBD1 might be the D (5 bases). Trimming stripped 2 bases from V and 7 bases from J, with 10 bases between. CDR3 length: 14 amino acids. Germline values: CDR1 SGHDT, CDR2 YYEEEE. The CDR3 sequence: CASSFPGQNSPLHF. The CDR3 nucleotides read TGTGCCAGCAGCTTTCCAGGGCAAAATTCACCCCTCCACTTT.

This chain's CDR3 is CASSPFPGGQPQHF. The DNA for the CDR3 is TGTGCCAGCAGTCCATTCCCGGGGGGGCAGCCCCAGCATTTT. The gene calls are TRBV6-5 and TRBJ1-5; a possible D gene is TRBD1 (5 bases). Trimming took off 5 bases at V and 7 bases at J, with 15 bases between the two ends. Germline V gene data show CDR1 as MNHEY and CDR2 as SVGAGI. The CDR3 has 14 amino acids.

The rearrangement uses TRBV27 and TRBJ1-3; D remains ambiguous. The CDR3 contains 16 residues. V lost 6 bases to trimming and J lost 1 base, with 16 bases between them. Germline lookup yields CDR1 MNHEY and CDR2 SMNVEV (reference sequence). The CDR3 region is CASSPHLPPSGNTIYF. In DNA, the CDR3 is TGTGCCAGCAGCCCACATCTGCCCCCTTCTGGAAACACCATATATTTT.

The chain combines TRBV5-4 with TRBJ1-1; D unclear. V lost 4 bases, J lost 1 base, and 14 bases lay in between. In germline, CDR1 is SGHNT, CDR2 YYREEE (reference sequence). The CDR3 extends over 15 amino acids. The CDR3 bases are TGTGCCAGCAGCGGAGGTGGTACGGCGAACACTGAAGCTTTCTTT. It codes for CASSGGGTANTEAFF.

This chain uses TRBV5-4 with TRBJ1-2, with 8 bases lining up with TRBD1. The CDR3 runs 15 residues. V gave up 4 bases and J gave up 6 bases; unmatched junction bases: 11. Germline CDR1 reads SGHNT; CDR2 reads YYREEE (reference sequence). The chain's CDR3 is CASSKQGVGSNGYTF. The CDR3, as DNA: TGTGCCAGCAGCAAACAGGGGGTGGGGTCCAATGGCTACACCTTC. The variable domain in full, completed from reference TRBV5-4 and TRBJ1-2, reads ETGVTQSPTHLIKTRGQQVTLRCSSQSGHNTVSWYQQALGQGPQFIFQYYREEENGRGNFPPRFSGLQFPNYSSELNVNALELDDSALYLCASSKQGVGSNGYTFGSGTRLTVV.

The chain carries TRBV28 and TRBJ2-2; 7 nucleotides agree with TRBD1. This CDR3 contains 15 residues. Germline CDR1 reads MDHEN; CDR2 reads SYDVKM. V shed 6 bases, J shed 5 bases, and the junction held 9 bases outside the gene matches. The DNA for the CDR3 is TGTGCCAGCAGATTAAACAGGGGAAGAACCGGGGAGCTGTTTTTT. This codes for CASRLNRGRTGELFF.

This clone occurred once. CDR3 in amino acids: CASSVAGWSADTQYF. CDR3 nucleotides: TGTGCCAGCAGCGTAGCTGGATGGAGTGCAGATACGCAGTATTTT. The chain recombines TRBV9 with TRBJ2-3; D uncertain. The CDR3 totals 15 residues. The V gene's germline CDR1 is SGDLS and CDR2 YYNGEE. V lost 0 bases to trimming and J lost 4 bases, with 12 bases between them.

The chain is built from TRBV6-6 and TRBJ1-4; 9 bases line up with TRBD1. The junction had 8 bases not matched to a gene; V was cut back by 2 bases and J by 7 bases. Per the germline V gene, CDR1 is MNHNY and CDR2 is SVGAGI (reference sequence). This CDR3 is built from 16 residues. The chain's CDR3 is CASSYPTGTGSEKLFF. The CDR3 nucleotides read TGTGCCAGCAGTTACCCCACCGGGACAGGGAGTGAAAAACTGTTTTTT.

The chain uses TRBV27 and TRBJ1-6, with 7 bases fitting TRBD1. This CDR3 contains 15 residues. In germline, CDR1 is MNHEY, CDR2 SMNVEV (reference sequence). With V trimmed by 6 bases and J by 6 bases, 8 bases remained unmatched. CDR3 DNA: TGTGCCAGCAGGCGACAGGGCACCCTTAATTCACCCCTCCACTTT. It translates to CASRRQGTLNSPLHF.